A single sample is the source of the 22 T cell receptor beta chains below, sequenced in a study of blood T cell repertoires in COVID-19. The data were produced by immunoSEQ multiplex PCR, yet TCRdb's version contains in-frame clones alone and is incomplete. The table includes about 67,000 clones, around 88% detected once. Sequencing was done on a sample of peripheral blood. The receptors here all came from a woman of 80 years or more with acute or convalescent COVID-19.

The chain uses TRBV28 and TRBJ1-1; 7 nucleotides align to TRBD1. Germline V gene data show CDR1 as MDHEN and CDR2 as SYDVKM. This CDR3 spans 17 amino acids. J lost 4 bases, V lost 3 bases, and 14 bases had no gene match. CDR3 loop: CASSFWGSGGRGTEAFF. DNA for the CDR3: TGTGCCAGCAGTTTCTGGGGATCAGGGGGAAGGGGCACTGAAGCTTTCTTT.

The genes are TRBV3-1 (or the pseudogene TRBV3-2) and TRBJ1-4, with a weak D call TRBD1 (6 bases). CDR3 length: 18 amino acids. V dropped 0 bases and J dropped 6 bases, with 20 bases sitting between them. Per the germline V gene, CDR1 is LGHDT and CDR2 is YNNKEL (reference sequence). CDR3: CASSQDRSNLGHHEKLFF. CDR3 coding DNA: TGTGCCAGCAGCCAAGACCGTTCGAATTTGGGACACCATGAAAAACTGTTTTTT.

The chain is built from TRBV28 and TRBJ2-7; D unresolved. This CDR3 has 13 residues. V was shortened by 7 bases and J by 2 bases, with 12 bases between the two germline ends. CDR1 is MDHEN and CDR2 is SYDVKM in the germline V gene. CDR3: CASTLAGTYEQYF. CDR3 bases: TGTGCCAGCACCCTGGCAGGAACCTACGAGCAGTACTTC.

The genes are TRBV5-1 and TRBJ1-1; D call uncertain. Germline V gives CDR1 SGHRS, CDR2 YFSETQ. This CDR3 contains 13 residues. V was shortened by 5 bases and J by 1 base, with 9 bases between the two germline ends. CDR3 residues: CASSPRSNTEAFF. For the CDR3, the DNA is TGCGCCAGCAGTCCTCGTTCGAACACTGAAGCTTTCTTT.

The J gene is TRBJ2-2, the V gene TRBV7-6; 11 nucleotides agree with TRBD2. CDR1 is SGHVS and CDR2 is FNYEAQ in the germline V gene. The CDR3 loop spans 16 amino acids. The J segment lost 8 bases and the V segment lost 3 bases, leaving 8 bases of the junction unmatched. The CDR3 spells CASSFLLAGVEGELFF. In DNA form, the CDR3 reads TGTGCCAGCAGCTTCTTACTAGCGGGAGTGGAAGGGGAGCTGTTTTTT.

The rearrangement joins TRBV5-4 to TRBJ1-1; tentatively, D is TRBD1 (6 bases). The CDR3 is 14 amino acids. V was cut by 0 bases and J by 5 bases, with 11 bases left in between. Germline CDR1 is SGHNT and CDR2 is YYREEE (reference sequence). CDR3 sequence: CASSLVGALTEAFF. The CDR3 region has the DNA TGTGCCAGCAGCTTGGTGGGGGCGCTGACTGAAGCTTTCTTT.

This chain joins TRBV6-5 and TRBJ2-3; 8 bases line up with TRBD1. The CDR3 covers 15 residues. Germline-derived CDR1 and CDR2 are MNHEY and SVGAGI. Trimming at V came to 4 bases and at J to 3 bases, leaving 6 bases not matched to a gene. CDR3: CASSSWTGRTDTQYF. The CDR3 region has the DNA TGTGCCAGCAGTTCCTGGACAGGGAGGACAGATACGCAGTATTTT.

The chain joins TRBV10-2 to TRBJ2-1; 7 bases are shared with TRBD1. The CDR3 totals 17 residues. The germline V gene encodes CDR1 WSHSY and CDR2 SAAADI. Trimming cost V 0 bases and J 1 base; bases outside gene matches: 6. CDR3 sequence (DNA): TGCGCCAGCAGTGAGTCATTAGGGGGCATATCCTACAATGAGCAGTTCTTC. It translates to CASSESLGGISYNEQFF.

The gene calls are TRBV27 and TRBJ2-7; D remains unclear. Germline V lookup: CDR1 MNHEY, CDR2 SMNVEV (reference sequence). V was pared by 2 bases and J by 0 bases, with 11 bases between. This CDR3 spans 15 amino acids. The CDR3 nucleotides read TGTGCCAGCAGTTTAAGTTTCGGAGTCTCCTACGAGCAGTACTTC. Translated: CASSLSFGVSYEQYF.

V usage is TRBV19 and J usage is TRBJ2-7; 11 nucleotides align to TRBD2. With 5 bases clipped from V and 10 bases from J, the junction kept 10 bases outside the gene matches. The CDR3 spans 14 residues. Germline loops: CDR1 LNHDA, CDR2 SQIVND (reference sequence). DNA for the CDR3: TGTGCCAGTAGTGCCCTCGCGACTAGCGGGAATCAGTACTTC. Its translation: CASSALATSGNQYF.

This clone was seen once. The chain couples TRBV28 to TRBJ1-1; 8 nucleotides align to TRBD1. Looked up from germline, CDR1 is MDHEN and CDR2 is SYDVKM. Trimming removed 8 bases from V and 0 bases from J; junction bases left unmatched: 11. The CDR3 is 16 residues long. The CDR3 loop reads CASQPGTGGVNTEAFF. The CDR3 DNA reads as TGTGCCAGCCAGCCCGGGACAGGAGGAGTGAACACTGAAGCTTTCTTT.

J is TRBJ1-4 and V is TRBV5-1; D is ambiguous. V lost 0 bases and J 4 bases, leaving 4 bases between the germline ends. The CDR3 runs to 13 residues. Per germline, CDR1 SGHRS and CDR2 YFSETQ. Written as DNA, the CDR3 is TGCGCCAGCAGCTTGGATAGTAATGAAAAACTGTTTTTT. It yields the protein CASSLDSNEKLFF.

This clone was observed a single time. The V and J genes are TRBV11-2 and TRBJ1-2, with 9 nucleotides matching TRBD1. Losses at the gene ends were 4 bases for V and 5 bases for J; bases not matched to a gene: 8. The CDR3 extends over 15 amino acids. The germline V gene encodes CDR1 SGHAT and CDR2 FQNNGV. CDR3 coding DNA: TGTGCCAGCAGCTCAGCGGGACAGGGTCGGTATGGCTACACCTTC. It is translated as CASSSAGQGRYGYTF.

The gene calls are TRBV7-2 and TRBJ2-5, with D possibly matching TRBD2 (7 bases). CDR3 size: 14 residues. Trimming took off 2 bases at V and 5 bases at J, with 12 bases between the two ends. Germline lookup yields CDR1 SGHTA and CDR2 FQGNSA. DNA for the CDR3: TGTGCCAGCAGCTTATCGGGGGGCGCCGAGACCCAGTACTTC. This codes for CASSLSGGAETQYF.

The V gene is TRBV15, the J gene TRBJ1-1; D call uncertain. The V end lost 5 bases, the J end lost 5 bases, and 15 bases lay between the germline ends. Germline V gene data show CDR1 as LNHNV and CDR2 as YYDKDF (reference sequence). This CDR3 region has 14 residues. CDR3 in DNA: TGTGCCACCAGCGCAATTGGTGGGAGGACTGAAGCTTTCTTT. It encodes CATSAIGGRTEAFF.

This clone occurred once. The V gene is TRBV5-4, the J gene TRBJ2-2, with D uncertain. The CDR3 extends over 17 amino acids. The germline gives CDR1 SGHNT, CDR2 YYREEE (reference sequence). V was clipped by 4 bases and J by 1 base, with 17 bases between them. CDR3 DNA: TGTGCCAGCAGCCCAGACCTGGGCAGGCAGAACACCGGGGAGCTGTTTTTT. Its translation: CASSPDLGRQNTGELFF.

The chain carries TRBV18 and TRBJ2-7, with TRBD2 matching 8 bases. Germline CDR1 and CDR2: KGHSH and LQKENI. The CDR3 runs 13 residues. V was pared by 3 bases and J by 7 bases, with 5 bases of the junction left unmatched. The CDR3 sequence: CASSPGLAGEQYF. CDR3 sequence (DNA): TGTGCCAGCTCACCCGGACTAGCTGGGGAGCAGTACTTC.

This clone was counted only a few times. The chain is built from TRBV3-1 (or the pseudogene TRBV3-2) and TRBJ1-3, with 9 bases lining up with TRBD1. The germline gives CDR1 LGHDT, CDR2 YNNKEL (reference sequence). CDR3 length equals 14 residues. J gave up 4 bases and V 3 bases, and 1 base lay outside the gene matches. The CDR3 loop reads CASSQGTGGNTIYF. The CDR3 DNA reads TGTGCCAGCAGCCAGGGGACAGGGGGAAACACCATATATTTT.

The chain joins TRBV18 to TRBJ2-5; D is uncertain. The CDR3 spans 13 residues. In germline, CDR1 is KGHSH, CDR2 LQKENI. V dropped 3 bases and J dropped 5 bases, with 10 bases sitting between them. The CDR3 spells CASSPPTWETQYF. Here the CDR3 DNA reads TGTGCCAGCTCACCTCCCACTTGGGAGACCCAGTACTTC. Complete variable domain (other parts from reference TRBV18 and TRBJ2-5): NAGVMQNPRHLVRRRGQEARLRCSPMKGHSHVYWYRQLPEEGLKFMVYLQKENIIDESGMPKERFSAEFPKEGPSILRIQQVVRGDSAAYFCASSPPTWETQYFGPGTRLLVL.

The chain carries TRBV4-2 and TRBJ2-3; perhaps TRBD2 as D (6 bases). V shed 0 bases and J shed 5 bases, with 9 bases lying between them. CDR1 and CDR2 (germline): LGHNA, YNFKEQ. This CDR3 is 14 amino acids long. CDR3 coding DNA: TGTGCCAGCAGCCAAGAGCTCGGGGGAGATACGCAGTATTTT. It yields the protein CASSQELGGDTQYF.

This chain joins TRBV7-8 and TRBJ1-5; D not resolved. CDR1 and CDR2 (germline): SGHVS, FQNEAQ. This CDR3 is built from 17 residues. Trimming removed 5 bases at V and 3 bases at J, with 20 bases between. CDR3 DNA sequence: TGTGCCAGCAGCCCAAACAGAACCCCGGATCTCAATCAGCCCCAGCATTTT. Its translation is CASSPNRTPDLNQPQHF.

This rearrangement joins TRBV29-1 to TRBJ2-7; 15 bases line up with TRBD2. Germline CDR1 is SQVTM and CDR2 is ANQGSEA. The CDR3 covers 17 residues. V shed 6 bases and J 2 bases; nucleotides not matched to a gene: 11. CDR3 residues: CSVSGTSGRWVPYEQYF. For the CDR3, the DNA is TGCAGCGTCTCCGGGACTAGCGGGAGGTGGGTCCCCTACGAGCAGTACTTC.